Below, 4 T cell receptor beta chains from the same sample are listed, as sequenced in a study of blood T cells in healthy people across ages. A second PCR, run for about 6 to 11 cycles, used a sample-barcoded 5' primer plus a J-beta primer mix. TCRdb processed the 5' RACE reads anew with MiXCR; each CDR3 protein has one entry. The top ten clones hold roughly 20% of a sample with 450,000 to 700,000 distinct CDR3 sequences, approximately 25% of them seen once. Material for sequencing was blood. These receptors all stem from a woman in her 70s in good health.

The chain uses TRBV5-1 and TRBJ2-3; 9 bases align to TRBD2. The CDR3 totals 15 residues. Per germline, CDR1 SGHRS and CDR2 YFSETQ. J was trimmed by 2 bases and V by 3 bases; bases with no gene match: 4. The CDR3 loop is CASSSERGDTDTQYF. DNA of the CDR3: TGCGCCAGCAGCTCAGAGCGGGGGGACACAGATACGCAGTATTTT.

The rearrangement uses TRBV3-1 and TRBJ1-2, with TRBD1 as a possible D gene (5 bases). Trimming stripped 1 base from V and 5 bases from J, with 11 bases between. Per germline, CDR1 LGHDT and CDR2 YNNKEL (reference sequence). This CDR3 comprises 14 residues. CDR3 amino acids: CASSQGQGDYGYTF. The CDR3 region has the DNA TGTGCCAGCAGCCAAGGTCAGGGAGATTATGGCTACACCTTC.

The V call is TRBV7-6, the J call TRBJ2-3; tentative D call: TRBD2 (5 bases). Trimming shortened V by 6 bases and J by 3 bases, and 10 bases separated the two germline ends. The CDR3 is made up of 13 amino acids. Germline lookup yields CDR1 SGHVS and CDR2 FNYEAQ. DNA for the CDR3: TGTGCCAGCAGAGAGGGTGCGACAGATACGCAGTATTTT. Amino acid sequence: CASREGATDTQYF.

J is TRBJ2-3 and V is TRBV7-6; 11 nucleotides agree with TRBD2. V was clipped by 8 bases and J by 2 bases; unmatched bases: 3. The CDR3 is 14 amino acids. Germline V lookup: CDR1 SGHVS, CDR2 FNYEAQ. Here the CDR3 DNA reads TGTGCCAGCCGACTAGCGGGACTCACAGATACGCAGTATTTT. Protein: CASRLAGLTDTQYF.